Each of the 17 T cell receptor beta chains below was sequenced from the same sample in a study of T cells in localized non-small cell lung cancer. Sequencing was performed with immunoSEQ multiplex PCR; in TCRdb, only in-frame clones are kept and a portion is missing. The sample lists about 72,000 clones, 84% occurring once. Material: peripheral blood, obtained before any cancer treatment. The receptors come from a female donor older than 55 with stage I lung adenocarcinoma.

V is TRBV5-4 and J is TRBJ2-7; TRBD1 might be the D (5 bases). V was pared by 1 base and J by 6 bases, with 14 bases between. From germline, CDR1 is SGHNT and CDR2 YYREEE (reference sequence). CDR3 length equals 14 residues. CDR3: CASSLWAGRREQYF. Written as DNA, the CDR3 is TGTGCCAGCAGCTTGTGGGCAGGGCGGCGCGAGCAGTACTTC.

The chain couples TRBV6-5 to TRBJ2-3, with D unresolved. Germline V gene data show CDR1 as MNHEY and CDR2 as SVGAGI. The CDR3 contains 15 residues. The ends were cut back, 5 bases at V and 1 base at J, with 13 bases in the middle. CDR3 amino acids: CASSPDGLGTDTQYF. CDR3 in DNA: TGTGCCAGCAGTCCAGACGGGCTCGGCACAGATACGCAGTATTTT.

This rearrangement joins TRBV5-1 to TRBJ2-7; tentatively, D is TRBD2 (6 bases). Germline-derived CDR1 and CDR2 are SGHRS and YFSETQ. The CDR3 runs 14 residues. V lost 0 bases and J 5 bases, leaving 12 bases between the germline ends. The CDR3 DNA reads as TGCGCCAGCAGCTTGGCCGGAGGGTTCCACGAGCAGTACTTC. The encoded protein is CASSLAGGFHEQYF.

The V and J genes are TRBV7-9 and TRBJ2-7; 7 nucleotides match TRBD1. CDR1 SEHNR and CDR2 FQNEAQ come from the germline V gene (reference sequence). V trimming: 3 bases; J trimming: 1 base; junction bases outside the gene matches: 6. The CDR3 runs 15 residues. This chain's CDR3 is CASSLRQGSSYEQYF. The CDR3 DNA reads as TGTGCCAGCAGCTTGCGACAGGGCTCGTCCTACGAGCAGTACTTC.

CDR3 nucleotide sequence: TGCGCCAGCAGCCGGGACTCTTACAATGAGCAGTTCTTC. The encoded protein is CASSRDSYNEQFF. The rearrangement uses TRBV5-1 and TRBJ2-1; D possibly corresponds to TRBD2 (6 bases). V was trimmed by 4 bases and J by 4 bases, leaving 9 bases between them. The V gene's germline CDR1 is SGHRS and CDR2 YFSETQ. CDR3 length: 13 residues.

CDR3 nucleotide sequence: TGTGCCAGCAGCGTAGAGGCCTACCCCTACGAGCAGTACTTC. It is translated as CASSVEAYPYEQYF. The chain uses TRBV9 and TRBJ2-7; no clear D gene. The length of the CDR3 is 14 residues. V lost 0 bases and J 2 bases, leaving 9 bases between the germline ends. From germline, CDR1 is SGDLS and CDR2 YYNGEE.

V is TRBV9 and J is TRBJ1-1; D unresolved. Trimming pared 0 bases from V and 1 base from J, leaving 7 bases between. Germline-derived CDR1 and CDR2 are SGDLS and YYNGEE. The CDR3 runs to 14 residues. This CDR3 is CASSVGRGNTEAFF. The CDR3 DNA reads TGTGCCAGCAGCGTAGGTCGGGGGAACACTGAAGCTTTCTTT.

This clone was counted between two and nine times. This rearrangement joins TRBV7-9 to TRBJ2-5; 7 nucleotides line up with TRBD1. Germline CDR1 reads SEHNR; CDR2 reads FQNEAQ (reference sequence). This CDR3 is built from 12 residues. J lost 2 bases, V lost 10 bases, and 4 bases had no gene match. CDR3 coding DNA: TGTGCCACCCAGGGGGTACAAGAGACCCAGTACTTC. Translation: CATQGVQETQYF.

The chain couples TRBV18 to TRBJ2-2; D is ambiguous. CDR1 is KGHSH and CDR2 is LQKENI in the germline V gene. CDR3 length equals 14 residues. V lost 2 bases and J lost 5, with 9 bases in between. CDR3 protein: CASSPVIGTGELFF. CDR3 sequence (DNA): TGTGCCAGCTCACCAGTAATAGGAACCGGGGAGCTGTTTTTT. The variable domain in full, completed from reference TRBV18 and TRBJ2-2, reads NAGVMQNPRHLVRRRGQEARLRCSPMKGHSHVYWYRQLPEEGLKFMVYLQKENIIDESGMPKERFSAEFPKEGPSILRIQQVVRGDSAAYFCASSPVIGTGELFFGEGSRLTVL.

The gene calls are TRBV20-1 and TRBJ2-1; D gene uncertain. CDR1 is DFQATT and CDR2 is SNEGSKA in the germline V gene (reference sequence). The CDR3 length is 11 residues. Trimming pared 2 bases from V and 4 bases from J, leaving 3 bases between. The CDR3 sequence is CSARPYNEQFF. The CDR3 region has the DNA TGCAGTGCTAGACCATACAATGAGCAGTTCTTC.

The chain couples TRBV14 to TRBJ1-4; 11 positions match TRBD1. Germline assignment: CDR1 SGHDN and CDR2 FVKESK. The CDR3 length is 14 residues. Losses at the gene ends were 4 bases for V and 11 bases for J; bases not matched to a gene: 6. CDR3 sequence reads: CASSPRTGGGKLFF. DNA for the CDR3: TGTGCCAGCAGCCCGCGGACAGGGGGCGGGAAACTGTTTTTT.

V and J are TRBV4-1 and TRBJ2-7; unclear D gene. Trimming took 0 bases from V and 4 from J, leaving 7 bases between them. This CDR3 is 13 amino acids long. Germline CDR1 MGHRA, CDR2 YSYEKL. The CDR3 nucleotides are TGCGCCAGCAGCCAAGATGAAAGGTACGAGCAGTACTTC. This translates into CASSQDERYEQYF.

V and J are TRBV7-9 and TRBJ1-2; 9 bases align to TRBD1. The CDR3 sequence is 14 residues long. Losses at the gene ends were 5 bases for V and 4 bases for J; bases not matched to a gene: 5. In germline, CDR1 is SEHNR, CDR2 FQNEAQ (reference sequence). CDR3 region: CASSPGQGFYGYTF. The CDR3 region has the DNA TGTGCCAGCAGCCCCGGACAGGGGTTCTATGGCTACACCTTC.

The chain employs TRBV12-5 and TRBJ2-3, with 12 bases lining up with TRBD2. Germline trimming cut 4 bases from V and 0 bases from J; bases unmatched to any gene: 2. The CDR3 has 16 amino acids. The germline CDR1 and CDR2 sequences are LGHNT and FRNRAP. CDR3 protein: CASGYLAGGSTDTQYF. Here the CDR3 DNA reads TGTGCTAGTGGTTACCTAGCGGGAGGGAGCACAGATACGCAGTATTTT.

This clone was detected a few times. In nucleotides, the CDR3 is TGTGCCAGCAAGGAGCCCCTAGCGGGAGTCCACGAGCAGTACTTC. Its protein product is CASKEPLAGVHEQYF. The chain recombines TRBV6-5 with TRBJ2-7; 10 bases are shared with TRBD2. The CDR3 is 15 amino acids. V lost 7 bases, J lost 5 bases, and 11 bases stayed unmatched. The V gene's germline CDR1 is MNHEY and CDR2 SVGAGI.

The CDR3 loop reads CASSLALTPQETQYF. CDR3 nucleotides: TGTGCCAGCAGCTTAGCCTTGACCCCACAAGAGACCCAGTACTTC. The chain recombines TRBV7-8 with TRBJ2-5; D is ambiguous. Germline V gene sequence: CDR1 SGHVS, CDR2 FQNEAQ. Trimming cost V 0 bases and J 2 bases, with 10 bases left between them. The CDR3 contains 15 residues. Full variable domain (missing parts from reference TRBV7-8 and TRBJ2-5): GAGVSQSPRYKVAKRGQDVALRCDPISGHVSLFWYQQALGQGPEFLTYFQNEAQLDKSGLPSDRFFAERPEGSVSTLKIQRTQQEDSAVYLCASSLALTPQETQYFGPGTRLLVL.

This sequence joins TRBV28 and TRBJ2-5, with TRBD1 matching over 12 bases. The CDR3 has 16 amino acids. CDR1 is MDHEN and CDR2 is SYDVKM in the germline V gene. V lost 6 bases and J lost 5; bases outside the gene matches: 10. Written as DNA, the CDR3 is TGTGCCAGCAGAACGGGACAGGGGGCGGCATGGGAGACCCAGTACTTC. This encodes CASRTGQGAAWETQYF.